A single T cell receptor (beta chain) is shown here with its context. This entry belongs to a study of blood T cell repertoires in COVID-19. On the study more broadly: COVID-19 samples, acute and convalescent, were from the United States, Italy and Spain. Sample material is recorded as cDNA or gDNA derived from T cells, B-cell-depleted T cells, or PBMCs.

Under the authors' procedure: Counts of nucleated cells, estimated from reference gene primer amplification, were obtained. Measured with immunoSEQ multiplex PCR; TCRdb has only the in-frame clones, and not every one. The DNA gave D and trimming, while V, J and clone size come from that table. The sample shows around 98,000 clones, 87% of them seen only once. This CDR3 comprises 13 residues. The junction had 3 bases not matched to a gene; V was cut back by 6 bases and J by 4 bases. From germline, CDR1 is SGHRS and CDR2 YFSETQ. The chain links TRBV5-1 to TRBJ2-2; TRBD1 matches at 7 bases. The receptor's source is a man aged 65-85 years with acute or convalescent COVID-19. The sample taken for sequencing was peripheral blood. As DNA, the CDR3 is TGCGCCAGCAAACGGGACAGCACCGGGGAGCTGTTTTTT. Its protein product is CASKRDSTGELFF. The whole variable domain, remainder taken from reference TRBV5-1 and TRBJ2-2, is KAGVTQTPRYLIKTRGQQVTLSCSPISGHRSVSWYQQTPGQGLQFLFEYFSETQRNKGNFPGRFSGRQFSNSRSEMNVSTLELGDSALYLCASKRDSTGELFFGEGSRLTVL.